This entry describes one TCR beta chain. What it binds is unknown. A junction end diverges from the germline sequence, so it may reflect a read error. The data were obtained in a study of T cell repertoires in cytomegalovirus infection. Overall study context: Carrying CMV and the relevant HLA type showed in public TCR beta signatures. Findings and caveats of the study: The study identified carriers of CMV plus the relevant HLA from cumulative public TCR beta family frequency. The ex vivo response was dominated by HLA-C-restricted CMV-specific TCR beta clonotypes.

CDR3 size: 13 residues. CDR1 and CDR2 from the germline V gene are SGHTA and FQGNSA. TCRdb processed the reads anew with MiXCR; each CDR3 protein has one entry. The sample shows some 940,000 distinct CDR3 sequences, approximately 33% of them seen only once. This sample comprised cultured CD8+ T cells from PBMCs, obtained from culture after CMV antigen stimulation. The rearrangement joins TRBV7-2 to TRBJ1-2; no definite D call. The TCR comes from a human donor in good health (CMV status not recorded). Some clones in this sample may be carry-over from other donors' samples. CDR3 in amino acids: CASSLNPMGGNTF. CDR3 coding DNA: TGTGCCAGCAGCTTAAACCCGATGGGTGGCAACACCTTC.